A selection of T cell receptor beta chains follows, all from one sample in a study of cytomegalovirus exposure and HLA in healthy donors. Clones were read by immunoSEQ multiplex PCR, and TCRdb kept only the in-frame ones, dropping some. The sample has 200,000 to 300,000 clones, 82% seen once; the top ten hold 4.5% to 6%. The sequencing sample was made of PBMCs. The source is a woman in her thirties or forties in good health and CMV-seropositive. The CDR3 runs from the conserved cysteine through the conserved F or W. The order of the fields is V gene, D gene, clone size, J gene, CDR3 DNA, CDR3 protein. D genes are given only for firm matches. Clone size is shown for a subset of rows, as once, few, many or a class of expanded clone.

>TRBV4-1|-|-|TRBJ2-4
TGCGCCAGCAGCCACGGCCGGGGAAACGCCAAAAACATTCAGTACTTC
CASSHGRGNAKNIQYF
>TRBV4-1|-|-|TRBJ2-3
TGCGCCAGCAGCCAGTCATATCGGACTGGAAGCACAGATACGCAGTATTTT
CASSQSYRTGSTDTQYF
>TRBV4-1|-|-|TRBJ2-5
TGCGCCAGCAGCCAAGAAGAGGAGACCCAGTACTTC
CASSQEEETQYF
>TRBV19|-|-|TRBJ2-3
TGTGCCAGTAGTATTGGAAGGGGAGATACGCAGTATTTT
CASSIGRGDTQYF
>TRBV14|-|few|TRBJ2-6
TGTGCCAGCAGCCGTTCGGGCTCTGGGGCCAACGTCCTGACTTTC
CASSRSGSGANVLTF
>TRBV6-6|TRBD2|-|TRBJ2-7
TGTGCCAGCACCGCCGGGCTAGCGGGGCTGTACGAGCAGTACTTC
CASTAGLAGLYEQYF
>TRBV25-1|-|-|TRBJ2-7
TGTGCCAGCAGTGAAGGGGCAGGGGTAAGGCAGTACTTC
CASSEGAGVRQYF
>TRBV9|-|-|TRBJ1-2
TGTGCCAGCAGCGTAGGTACCGGGGATGGCTACACCTTC
CASSVGTGDGYTF
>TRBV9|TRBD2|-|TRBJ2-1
TGTGCCAGCAGCCTAGCGTCGGGGGCTCTAGCGGGACGGGATGAGCAGTTCTTC
CASSLASGALAGRDEQFF
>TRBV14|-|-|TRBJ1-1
TGTGCCAGCAGCCAAGACTTTCGGAGGACTGAAGCTTTCTTT
CASSQDFRRTEAFF
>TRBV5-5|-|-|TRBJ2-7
TGTGCCAGCAGCATCACGGGGCAAGGGGGCGAGCAGTACTTC
CASSITGQGGEQYF
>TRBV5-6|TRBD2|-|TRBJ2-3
TGTGCCAGCAGCTTGAGCGGGGGCTTTAAAACAGATACGCAGTATTTT
CASSLSGGFKTDTQYF
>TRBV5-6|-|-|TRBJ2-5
TGTGCCAGCCGAGGGGGAGGGAAGACCCAGTACTTC
CASRGGGKTQYF
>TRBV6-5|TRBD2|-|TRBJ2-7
TGTGCCAGCAGCAGGGGACTAGCTGATTACGAGCAGTACTTC
CASSRGLADYEQYF
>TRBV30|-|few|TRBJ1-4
TGTGCCTGGAGTGTACGGCTGGGGGCGGGTGAAAAACTGTTTTTT
CAWSVRLGAGEKLFF
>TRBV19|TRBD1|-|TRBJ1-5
TGTGCCAGTAGTACGGCGACAGGGTATAGCAATCAGCCCCAGCATTTT
CASSTATGYSNQPQHF
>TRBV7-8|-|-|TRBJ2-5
TGTGCCAGCAGCCCGGGGCCCCGGAGGGATGGAGAGACCCAGTACTTC
CASSPGPRRDGETQYF